The sequence of this T cell receptor (beta chain) was determined in a study of PD-1 blockade in mismatch repair-deficient tumors. Some clones are missing from TCRdb's copy, which holds only in-frame ones; the method was immunoSEQ multiplex PCR. Among about 84,000 clones listed, about 85% were seen once. CDR1 and CDR2 (germline): SGHVS, FNYEAQ. The CDR3 length is 14 residues. After removal of 0 bases from V and 6 bases from J, the junction contained 5 bases not matched to a gene. The rearrangement links TRBV7-6 to TRBJ2-7, with TRBD1 matching over 7 bases. The TCR originated in an adult with mismatch repair-deficient cancer. Source: peripheral blood, taken 12 weeks after starting pembrolizumab. DNA of the CDR3: TGTGCCAGCAGCTTAGCGACAGGGTCGGGCGAGCAGTACTTC. It codes for CASSLATGSGEQYF.